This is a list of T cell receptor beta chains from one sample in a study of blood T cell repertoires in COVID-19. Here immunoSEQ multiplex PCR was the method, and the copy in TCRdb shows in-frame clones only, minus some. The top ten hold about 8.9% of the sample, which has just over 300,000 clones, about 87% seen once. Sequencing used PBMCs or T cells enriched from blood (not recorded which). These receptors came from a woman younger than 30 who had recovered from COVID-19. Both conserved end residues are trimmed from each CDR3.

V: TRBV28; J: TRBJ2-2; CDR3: ASSFVPDYANTGELF
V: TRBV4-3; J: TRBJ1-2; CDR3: ASGNRDRPTGGYT
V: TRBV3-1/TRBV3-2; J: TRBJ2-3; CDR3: ASSRPGQSTDTQY
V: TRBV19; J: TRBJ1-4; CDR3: ATRDRGRPITNEKLF
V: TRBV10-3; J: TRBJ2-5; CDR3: AISESFLAGVMGQETQY
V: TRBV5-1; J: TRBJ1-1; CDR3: ASSPGLTEAF
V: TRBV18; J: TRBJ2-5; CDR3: ASSPGSEETQY
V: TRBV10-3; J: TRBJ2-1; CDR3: AISGGDGRAYNEQF
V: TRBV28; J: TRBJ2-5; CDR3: ASSLQGSGTQY
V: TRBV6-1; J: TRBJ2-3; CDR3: ASSGRLAGAPDTQY
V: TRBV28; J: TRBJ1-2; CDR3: ASQGSNYGYT
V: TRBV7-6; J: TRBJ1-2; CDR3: ASSQRPGQDVRGYT
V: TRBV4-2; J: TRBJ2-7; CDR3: ASSQDWGPSYEQY
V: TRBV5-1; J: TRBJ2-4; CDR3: ASSLTVGKNIQY
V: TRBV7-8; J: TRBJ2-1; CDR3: ASSLGLAGGPVSSYNEQF
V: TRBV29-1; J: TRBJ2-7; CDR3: SVEPREGGRYEQY
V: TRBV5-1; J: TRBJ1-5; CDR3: ASSSRPGLNQPQH
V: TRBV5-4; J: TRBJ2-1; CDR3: ASSWTSGGDVNEQF
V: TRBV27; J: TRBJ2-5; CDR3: ASSYIPGQRKETQY
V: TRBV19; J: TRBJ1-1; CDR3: ASSILPRSTLGTEAF
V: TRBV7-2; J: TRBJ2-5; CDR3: ASSLPPGSQETQY
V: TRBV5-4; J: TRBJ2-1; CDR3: ASSLPREGEF
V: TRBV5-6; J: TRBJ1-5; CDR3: ASSFGENQPQH
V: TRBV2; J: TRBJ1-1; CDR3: ASSIGGRDTEAF
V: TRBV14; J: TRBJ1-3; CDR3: ASSQEARSSGNTIY
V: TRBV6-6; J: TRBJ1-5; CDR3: ASRNPESSSN
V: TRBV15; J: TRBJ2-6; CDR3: ATSRESVGHLYNRSGANVLT
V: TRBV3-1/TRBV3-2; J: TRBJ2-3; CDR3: ASSQAAGGGADTQY
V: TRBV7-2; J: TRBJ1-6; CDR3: ASSLFGQAGSPLY
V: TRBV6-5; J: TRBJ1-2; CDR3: ASFVTRYGYT
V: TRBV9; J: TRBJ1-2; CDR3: ASSGQKNYGYT
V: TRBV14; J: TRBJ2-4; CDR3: ASSQALVNIQY
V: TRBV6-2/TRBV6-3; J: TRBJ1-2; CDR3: ASSYGGRGHGYT
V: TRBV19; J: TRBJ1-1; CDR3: ASRKGYTEAF
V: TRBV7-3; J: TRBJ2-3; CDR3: ASSPRLAGGLDTQY
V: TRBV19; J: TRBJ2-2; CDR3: ASSIGVGYTGELF
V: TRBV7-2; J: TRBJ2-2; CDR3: ASSLAGGANTGELF
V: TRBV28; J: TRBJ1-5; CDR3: ASGTGARQPQH
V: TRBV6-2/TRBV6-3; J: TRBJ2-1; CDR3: ASSLYREKPYNEQF
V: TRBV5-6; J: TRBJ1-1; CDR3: ASSPGQPNTEAF
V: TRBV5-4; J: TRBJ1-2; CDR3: ASSFPRQDGYGYT
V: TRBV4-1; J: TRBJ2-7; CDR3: ASSRGQGSHEQY
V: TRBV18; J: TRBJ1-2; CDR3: ASSPGQLFHGYT
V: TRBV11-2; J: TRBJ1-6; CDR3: ASSMTDRAYGALH
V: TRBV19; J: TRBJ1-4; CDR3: ASTADRGSNEKLF
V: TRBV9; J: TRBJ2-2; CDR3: ASSVGDGGTGELF
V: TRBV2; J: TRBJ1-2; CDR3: ASSEGDRFWGYT
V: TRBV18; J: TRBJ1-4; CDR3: ASSSDRGGTNEKLF
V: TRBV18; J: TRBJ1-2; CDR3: ASSPRTGTNYGYT
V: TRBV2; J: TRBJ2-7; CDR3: ASGQGTTYEQY
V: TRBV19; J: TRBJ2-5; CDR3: ASSIGGGQETQY
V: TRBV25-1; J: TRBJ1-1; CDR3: ASRQTGDHTEAF
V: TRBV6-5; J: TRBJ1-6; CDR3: ASSPAGDSPLH
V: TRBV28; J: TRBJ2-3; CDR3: ASHAAGSDTQY
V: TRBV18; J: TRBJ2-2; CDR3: ASSPGLAGVGTGELF
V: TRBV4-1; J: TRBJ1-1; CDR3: ASSHTKSRGRHTEAF
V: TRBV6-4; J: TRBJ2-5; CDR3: ASSEREQETQY
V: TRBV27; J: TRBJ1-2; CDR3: ASSLVPGQGGAMRGYT
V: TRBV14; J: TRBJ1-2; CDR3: ASSQGTGAGGYT
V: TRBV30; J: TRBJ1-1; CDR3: AWSRSRNTEAF